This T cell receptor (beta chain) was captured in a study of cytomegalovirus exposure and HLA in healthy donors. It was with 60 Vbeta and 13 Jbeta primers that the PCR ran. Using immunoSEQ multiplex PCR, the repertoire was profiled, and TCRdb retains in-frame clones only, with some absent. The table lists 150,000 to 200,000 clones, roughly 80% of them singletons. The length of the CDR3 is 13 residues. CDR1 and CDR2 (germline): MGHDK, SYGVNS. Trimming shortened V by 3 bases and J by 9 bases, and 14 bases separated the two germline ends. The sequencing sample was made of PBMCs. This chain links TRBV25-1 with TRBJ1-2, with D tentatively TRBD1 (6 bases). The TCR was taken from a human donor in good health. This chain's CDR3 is CASSERVGGSYTF. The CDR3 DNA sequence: TGTGCCAGCAGTGAGAGGGTAGGGGGTAGCTACACCTTC.